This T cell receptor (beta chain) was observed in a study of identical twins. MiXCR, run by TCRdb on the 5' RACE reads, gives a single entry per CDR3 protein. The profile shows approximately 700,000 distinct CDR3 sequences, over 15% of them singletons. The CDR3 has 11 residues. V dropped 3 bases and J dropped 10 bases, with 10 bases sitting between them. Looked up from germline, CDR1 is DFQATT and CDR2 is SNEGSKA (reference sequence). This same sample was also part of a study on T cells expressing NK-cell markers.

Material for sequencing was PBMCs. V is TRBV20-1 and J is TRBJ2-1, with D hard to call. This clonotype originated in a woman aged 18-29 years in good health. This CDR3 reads CSASPIAEQFF. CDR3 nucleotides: TGCAGTGCTAGTCCGATAGCCGAGCAGTTCTTC.